This paragraph reports one T cell receptor (beta chain). The antigen is unknown. In germline, CDR1 is SQVTM, CDR2 ANQGSEA. Unmatched junction bases numbered 5, after V lost 3 bases and J lost 6 bases. The CDR3 is 13 residues long. The record originates from a study of cytomegalovirus exposure and HLA in healthy donors. Study-level information: It was reported in a later analysis that the same platform had been used for the 120 or so validation repertoires as for the approximately 730 first-cohort repertoires. Study outcomes and limitations: Specificity for CMV antigens was confirmed in vitro for a few of the CMV-associated chains. A list of roughly 160 TCR beta chains associated with cytomegalovirus was given.

Sequenced by immunoSEQ multiplex PCR; TCRdb stores in-frame clones only, minus some. The table lists fewer than 250,000 clones, 87% of them singletons, with approximately 2.5% in the top ten. The chain is built from TRBV29-1 and TRBJ2-7; 10 positions agree with TRBD1. This TCR was sampled from a man aged 18 to 30 in good health and CMV-seronegative. Sequenced material: PBMCs. CDR3 in amino acids: CSVEGTGAAEQYF. CDR3 sequence (DNA): TGCAGCGTTGAGGGGACAGGGGCGGCCGAGCAGTACTTC.